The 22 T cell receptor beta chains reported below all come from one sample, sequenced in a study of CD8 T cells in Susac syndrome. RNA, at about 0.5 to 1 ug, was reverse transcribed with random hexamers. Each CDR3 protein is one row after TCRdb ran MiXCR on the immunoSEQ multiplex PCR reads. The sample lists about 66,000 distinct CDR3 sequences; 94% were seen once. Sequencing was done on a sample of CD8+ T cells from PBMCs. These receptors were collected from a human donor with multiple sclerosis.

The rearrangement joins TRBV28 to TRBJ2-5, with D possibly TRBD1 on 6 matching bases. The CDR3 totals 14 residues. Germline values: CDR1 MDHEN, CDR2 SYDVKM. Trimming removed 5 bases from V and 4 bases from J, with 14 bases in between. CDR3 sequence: CASSSMGAVETQYF. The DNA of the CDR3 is TGTGCCAGCAGTAGTATGGGGGCCGTAGAGACCCAGTACTTC.

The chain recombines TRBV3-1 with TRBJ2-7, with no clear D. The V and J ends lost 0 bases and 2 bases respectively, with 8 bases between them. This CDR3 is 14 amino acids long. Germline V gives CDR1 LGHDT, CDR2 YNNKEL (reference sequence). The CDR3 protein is CASSQDDGTYEQYF. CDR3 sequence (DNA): TGTGCCAGCAGCCAAGATGATGGCACCTACGAGCAGTACTTC.

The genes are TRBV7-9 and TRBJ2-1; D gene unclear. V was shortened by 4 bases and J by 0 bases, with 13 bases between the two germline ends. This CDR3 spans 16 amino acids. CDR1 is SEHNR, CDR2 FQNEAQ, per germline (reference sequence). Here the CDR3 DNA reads TGTGCCAGCAGCTCGTGGTTCTACCTCTCCTACAATGAGCAGTTCTTC. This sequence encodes CASSSWFYLSYNEQFF.

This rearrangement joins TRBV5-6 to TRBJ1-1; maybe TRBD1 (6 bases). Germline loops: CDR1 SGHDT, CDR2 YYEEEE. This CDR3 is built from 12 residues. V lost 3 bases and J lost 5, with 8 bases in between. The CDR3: CASSWGATEAFF. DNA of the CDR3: TGTGCCAGCAGCTGGGGGGCAACTGAAGCTTTCTTT.

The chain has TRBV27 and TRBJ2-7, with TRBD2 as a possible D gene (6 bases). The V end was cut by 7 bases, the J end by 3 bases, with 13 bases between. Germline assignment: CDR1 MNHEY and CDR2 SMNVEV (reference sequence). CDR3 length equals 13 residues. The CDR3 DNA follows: TGTGCCAGCACCCCGTTGGAGGGCTACGAGCAGTACTTC. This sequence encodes CASTPLEGYEQYF.

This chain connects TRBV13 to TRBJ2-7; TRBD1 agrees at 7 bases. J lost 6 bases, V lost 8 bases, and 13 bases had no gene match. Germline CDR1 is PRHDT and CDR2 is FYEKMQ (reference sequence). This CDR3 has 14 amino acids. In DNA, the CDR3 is TGTGCCAGCGGCCGGGGTATAGGGGGCGCCGAGCAGTACTTC. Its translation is CASGRGIGGAEQYF.

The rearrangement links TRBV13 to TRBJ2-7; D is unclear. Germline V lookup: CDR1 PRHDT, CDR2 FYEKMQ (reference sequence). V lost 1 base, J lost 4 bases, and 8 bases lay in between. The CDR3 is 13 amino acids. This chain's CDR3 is CASSLAVYYEQYF. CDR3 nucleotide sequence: TGTGCCAGCAGCTTAGCGGTTTATTACGAGCAGTACTTC.

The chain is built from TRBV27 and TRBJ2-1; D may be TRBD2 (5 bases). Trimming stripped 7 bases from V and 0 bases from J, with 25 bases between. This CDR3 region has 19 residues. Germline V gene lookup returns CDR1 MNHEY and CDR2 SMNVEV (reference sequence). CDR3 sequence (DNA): TGTGCCAGCACTATCGGGATTTGTAGGGAGTCTAGCTCCTACAATGAGCAGTTCTTC. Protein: CASTIGICRESSSYNEQFF.

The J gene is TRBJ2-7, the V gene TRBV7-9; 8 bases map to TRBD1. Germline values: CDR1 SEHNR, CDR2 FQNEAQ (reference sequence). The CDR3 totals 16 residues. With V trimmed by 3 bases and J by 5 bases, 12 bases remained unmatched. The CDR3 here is CASSFSPGQGGDEQYF. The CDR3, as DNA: TGTGCCAGCAGCTTTTCTCCCGGACAGGGAGGCGACGAGCAGTACTTC.

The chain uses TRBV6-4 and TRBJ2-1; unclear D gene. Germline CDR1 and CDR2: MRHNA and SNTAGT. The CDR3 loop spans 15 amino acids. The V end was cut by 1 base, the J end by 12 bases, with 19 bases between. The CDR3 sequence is CASSDYGGSSGGQFF. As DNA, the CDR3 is TGTGCCAGCAGTGACTACGGCGGTTCCTCGGGTGGGCAGTTCTTC.

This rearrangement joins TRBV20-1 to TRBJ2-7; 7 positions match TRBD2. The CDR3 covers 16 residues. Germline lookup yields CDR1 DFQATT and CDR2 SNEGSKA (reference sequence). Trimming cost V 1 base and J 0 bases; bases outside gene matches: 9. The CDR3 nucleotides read TGCAGTGCTAGAGGGGGGGGGAGCGGGACCTCCTACGAGCAGTACTTC. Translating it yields CSARGGGSGTSYEQYF.

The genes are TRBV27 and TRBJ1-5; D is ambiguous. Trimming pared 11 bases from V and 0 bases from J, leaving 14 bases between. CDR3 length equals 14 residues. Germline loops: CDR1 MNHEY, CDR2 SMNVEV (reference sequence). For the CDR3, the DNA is TGTGCCTCCGGGAATAAATATAGCAATCAGCCCCAGCATTTT. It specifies CASGNKYSNQPQHF.

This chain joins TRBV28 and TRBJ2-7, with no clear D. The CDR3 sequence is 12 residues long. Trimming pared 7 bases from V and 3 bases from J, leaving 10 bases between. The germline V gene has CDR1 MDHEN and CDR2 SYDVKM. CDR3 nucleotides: TGTGCCAGCAAGGCACGAGACTACGAGCAGTACTTC. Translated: CASKARDYEQYF.

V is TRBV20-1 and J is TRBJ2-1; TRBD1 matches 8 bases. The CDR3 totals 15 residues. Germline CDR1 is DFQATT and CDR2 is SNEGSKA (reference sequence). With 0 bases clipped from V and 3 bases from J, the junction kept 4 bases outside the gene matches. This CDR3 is CSARDPGTGYNEQFF. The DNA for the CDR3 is TGCAGTGCTAGAGATCCCGGGACAGGCTACAATGAGCAGTTCTTC.

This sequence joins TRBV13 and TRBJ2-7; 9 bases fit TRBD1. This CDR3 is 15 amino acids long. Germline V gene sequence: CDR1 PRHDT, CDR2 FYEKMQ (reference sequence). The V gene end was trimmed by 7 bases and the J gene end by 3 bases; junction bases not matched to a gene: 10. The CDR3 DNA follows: TGTGCCAGCACCATAGGACAGGGGCCTAACTACGAGCAGTACTTC. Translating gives CASTIGQGPNYEQYF.

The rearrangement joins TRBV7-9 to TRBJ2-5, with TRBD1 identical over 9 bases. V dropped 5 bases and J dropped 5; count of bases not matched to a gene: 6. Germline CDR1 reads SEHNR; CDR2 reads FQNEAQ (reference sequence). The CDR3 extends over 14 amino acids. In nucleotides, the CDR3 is TGTGCCAGCAGCCTCCGGGACAGGGTGGAGACCCAGTACTTC. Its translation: CASSLRDRVETQYF.

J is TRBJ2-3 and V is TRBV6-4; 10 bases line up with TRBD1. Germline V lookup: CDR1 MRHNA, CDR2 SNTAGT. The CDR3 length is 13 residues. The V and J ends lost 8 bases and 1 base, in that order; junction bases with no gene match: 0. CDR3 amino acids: CASGTGGTDTQYF. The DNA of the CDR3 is TGTGCCAGCGGGACAGGGGGCACAGATACGCAGTATTTT.

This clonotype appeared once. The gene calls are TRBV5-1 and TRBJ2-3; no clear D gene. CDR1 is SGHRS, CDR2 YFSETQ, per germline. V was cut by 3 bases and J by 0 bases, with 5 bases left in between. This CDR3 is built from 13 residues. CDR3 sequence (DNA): TGCGCCAGCAGCTCGACCAGCACAGATACGCAGTATTTT. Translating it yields CASSSTSTDTQYF.

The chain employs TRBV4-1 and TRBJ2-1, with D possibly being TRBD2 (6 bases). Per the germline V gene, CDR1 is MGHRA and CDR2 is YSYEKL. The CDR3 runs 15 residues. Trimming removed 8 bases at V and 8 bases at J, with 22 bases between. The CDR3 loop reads CASRMSLAAQDEQFF. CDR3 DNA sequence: TGCGCCAGCCGGATGTCACTAGCTGCTCAGGATGAGCAGTTCTTC.

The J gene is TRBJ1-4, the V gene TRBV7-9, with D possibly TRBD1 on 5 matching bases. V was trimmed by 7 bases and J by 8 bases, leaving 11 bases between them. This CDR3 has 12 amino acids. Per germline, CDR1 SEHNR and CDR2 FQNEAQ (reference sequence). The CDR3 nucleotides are TGTGCCAGCACCCAGGGTGGCGAAAAACTGTTTTTT. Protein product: CASTQGGEKLFF. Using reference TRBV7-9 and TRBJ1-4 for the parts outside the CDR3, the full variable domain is DTGVSQNPRHKITKRGQNVTFRCDPISEHNRLYWYRQTLGQGPEFLTYFQNEAQLEKSRLLSDRFSAERPKGSFSTLEIQRTEQGDSAMYLCASTQGGEKLFFGSGTQLSVL.

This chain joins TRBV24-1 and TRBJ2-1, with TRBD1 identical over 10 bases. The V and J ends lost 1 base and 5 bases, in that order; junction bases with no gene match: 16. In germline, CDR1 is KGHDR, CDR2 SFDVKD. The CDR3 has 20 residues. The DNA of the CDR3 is TGTGCCACCAGTGATTTTGTGGACAGGGGGTATGGATACAGAGACAATGAGCAGTTCTTC. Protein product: CATSDFVDRGYGYRDNEQFF.

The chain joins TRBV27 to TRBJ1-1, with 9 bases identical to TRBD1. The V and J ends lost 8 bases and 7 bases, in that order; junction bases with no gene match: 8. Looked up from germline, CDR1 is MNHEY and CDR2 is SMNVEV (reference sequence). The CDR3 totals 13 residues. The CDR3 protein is CASGYRGRDEAFF. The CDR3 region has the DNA TGTGCCAGCGGATACAGGGGGCGGGATGAAGCTTTCTTT.